The 20 T cell receptor beta chains below were found in one sample sequenced in a study of identical twins (TCRdb year 2016). Library method: 5' RACE. Sequencing was performed on an Illumina HiSeq 2000. TCRdb took the public reads, trimmed them with fastp at Q25, ran MiXCR for clone calling and kept in-frame beta chains. Rows merge per CDR3 protein into single entries with the most common DNA and genes. The sample contains about 700,000 distinct CDR3 sequences, around 6% of them found a single time. The ten largest account for around 1.7% of the sample. Sequencing input: naive T cells sorted from blood. This sample's cell subset or site label indicates: cells isolated with a human naive T-cell isolation kit. These TCRs come from a man between 18 and 35 years old in good health.

This clonotype occurred many times. The rearrangement uses TRBV12-3 or TRBV12-4 and TRBJ2-1; D is unclear. V lost 1 base and J 7 bases, leaving 8 bases between the germline ends. The CDR3 contains 13 residues. In DNA, the CDR3 is TGTGCCAGCAGTTTAGATTCGTCTAATGAGCAGTTCTTC. Protein sequence: CASSLDSSNEQFF.

The rearrangement links TRBV6-2 or TRBV6-3 to TRBJ2-5; D is uncertain. Trimming removed 7 bases from V and 2 bases from J, with 14 bases in between. The CDR3 spans 14 residues. The germline V gene has CDR1 MNHEY and CDR2 SVGEGT. The CDR3 protein is CASTMGSVQETQYF. CDR3 nucleotides: TGTGCCAGCACAATGGGGTCTGTTCAAGAGACCCAGTACTTC.

This chain connects TRBV12-3 or TRBV12-4 to TRBJ1-4, with unresolved D. V lost 4 bases, J lost 8 bases, and 14 bases lay in between. CDR3 length: 14 amino acids. CDR3 residues: CASSSRSRYEKLFF. CDR3 DNA sequence: TGTGCCAGCAGTTCCCGGAGCAGATACGAAAAACTGTTTTTT.

This clonotype has a count of ten or more. The V and J genes are TRBV12-3 or TRBV12-4 and TRBJ2-7; 8 positions agree with TRBD2. The CDR3 spans 14 residues. V was clipped by 3 bases and J by 2 bases; unmatched bases: 3. In DNA form, the CDR3 reads TGTGCCAGCAGTTTTAGCGGGATCGCCTACGAGCAGTACTTC. It codes for CASSFSGIAYEQYF.

This clonotype was counted ten times or more. The J gene is TRBJ1-1, the V gene TRBV6-1; unclear D gene. V was pared by 8 bases and J by 3 bases, with 13 bases between. The CDR3 is 13 residues long. CDR1 is MNHNS, CDR2 SASEGT, per germline. This CDR3 is CASARIRYTEAFF. The CDR3 bases are TGTGCCAGCGCCCGGATTCGTTACACTGAAGCTTTCTTT.

The chain joins TRBV6-1 to TRBJ2-3; D is unresolved. Germline V gives CDR1 MNHNS, CDR2 SASEGT. Trimming removed 3 bases at V and 0 bases at J, with 10 bases between. The CDR3 is made up of 15 amino acids. The CDR3, as DNA: TGTGCCAGCAGTGACACACCGGTGAGCACAGATACGCAGTATTTT. Translating it yields CASSDTPVSTDTQYF.

This clonotype was picked up many times. V usage is TRBV5-1 and J usage is TRBJ2-3; TRBD2 agrees at 7 bases. V trimming: 6 bases; J trimming: 4 bases; junction bases outside the gene matches: 8. Per germline, CDR1 SGHRS and CDR2 YFSETQ. This CDR3 region has 14 residues. CDR3 coding DNA: TGCGCCAGCACCCTCGGGACTATCTCAGATACGCAGTATTTT. Its protein is CASTLGTISDTQYF.

This clonotype showed up many times. V gene TRBV10-1 combines with J gene TRBJ2-3, with TRBD2 identical over 15 bases. CDR1 and CDR2 from the germline V gene are WNHNN and SYGVQD (reference sequence). V lost 5 bases and J lost 6; bases outside the gene matches: 9. This CDR3 contains 17 residues. DNA of the CDR3: TGCGCCAGCAGTTCGAGGACTAGCGGGAGGGCCAGTGATACGCAGTATTTT. Protein: CASSSRTSGRASDTQYF.

The sample holds many counts of this clonotype. V usage is TRBV12-3 or TRBV12-4 and J usage is TRBJ2-4; D might be TRBD1 or TRBD2, each matching 5 bases. Trimming stripped 6 bases from V and 0 bases from J, with 12 bases between. The CDR3 extends over 15 amino acids. This CDR3 reads CASSSGALAKNIQYF. CDR3 DNA: TGTGCCAGCAGCTCCGGGGCCCTAGCCAAAAACATTCAGTACTTC.

This clonotype was detected ten times or more. This chain links TRBV5-1 with TRBJ1-1; no firm D call. Trimming shortened V by 0 bases and J by 4 bases, and 10 bases separated the two germline ends. The CDR3 has 14 amino acids. Germline-derived CDR1 and CDR2 are SGHRS and YFSETQ. The CDR3 DNA follows: TGCGCCAGCAGCTTGGAGGCGCGTAGCACTGAAGCTTTCTTT. This encodes CASSLEARSTEAFF. Supplemented by reference TRBV5-1 and TRBJ1-1, the full variable domain reads KAGVTQTPRYLIKTRGQQVTLSCSPISGHRSVSWYQQTPGQGLQFLFEYFSETQRNKGNFPGRFSGRQFSNSRSEMNVSTLELGDSALYLCASSLEARSTEAFFGQGTRLTVV.

This clonotype occurred many times. The chain is built from TRBV29-1 and TRBJ2-5; D not resolved. The germline gives CDR1 SQVTM, CDR2 ANQGSEA. This CDR3 comprises 13 residues. Trimming removed 3 bases at V and 2 bases at J, with 10 bases between. The DNA of the CDR3 is TGCAGCGTTGACGGTTTACTTCAAGAGACCCAGTACTTC. Translated, it gives CSVDGLLQETQYF.

This clonotype has just a few counts. The gene calls are TRBV7-2 and TRBJ2-5, with 7 nucleotides matching TRBD1. This CDR3 contains 15 residues. V lost 2 bases, J lost 2 bases, and 5 bases stayed unmatched. Germline assignment: CDR1 SGHTA and CDR2 FQGNSA. The CDR3 loop reads CASSLLRQGQETQYF. The DNA for the CDR3 is TGTGCCAGCAGCTTACTAAGACAGGGTCAAGAGACCCAGTACTTC.

This clonotype has just a few counts. The chain combines TRBV12-3 or TRBV12-4 with TRBJ2-7, with D perhaps matching TRBD1 or TRBD2 (7 bases each). This CDR3 is built from 16 residues. Trimming shortened V by 7 bases and J by 4 bases, and 23 bases separated the two germline ends. CDR3 bases: TGTGCCAGCACCAGGGGGGGTGCAGGTCGGAGATACGAGCAGTACTTC. Amino acid sequence: CASTRGGAGRRYEQYF.

The V and J genes are TRBV11-1 and TRBJ2-6; 10 bases map to TRBD1. Germline values: CDR1 SGHAT, CDR2 FQDESV (reference sequence). The J segment lost 0 bases and the V segment lost 3 bases, leaving 11 bases of the junction unmatched. The length of the CDR3 is 20 residues. CDR3 region: CASSLVGLRQGASGANVLTF. The DNA for the CDR3 is TGTGCCAGCAGCTTGGTGGGTCTGAGACAGGGGGCCTCTGGGGCCAACGTCCTGACTTTC.

This clonotype was picked up a small number of times. V is TRBV5-5 and J is TRBJ1-2; the D gene is possibly TRBD1 (5 bases). The germline V gene encodes CDR1 SGHKS and CDR2 YYEKEE (reference sequence). The V end lost 4 bases, the J end lost 6 bases, and 22 bases lay between the germline ends. The CDR3 length is 16 residues. The CDR3 DNA sequence: TGTGCCAGCAGCATTTACCCGGGACCCCGGGAGGATGGCTACACCTTC. Translated, it gives CASSIYPGPREDGYTF.

The table lists this clonotype with a few counts. The rearrangement joins TRBV24-1 to TRBJ2-2; a weak D match, TRBD1 (5 bases). V was shortened by 1 base and J by 7 bases, with 9 bases between the two germline ends. In germline, CDR1 is KGHDR, CDR2 SFDVKD. The CDR3 is 14 residues long. The CDR3: CATSDFGANGELFF. The CDR3 DNA reads as TGTGCCACCAGTGATTTTGGGGCGAACGGGGAGCTGTTTTTT.

V and J are TRBV20-1 and TRBJ2-2, with unresolved D. Between the trimmed V and J ends, which lost 4 bases and 8 bases, there was a span of 17 bases. This CDR3 region has 14 residues. Looked up from germline, CDR1 is DFQATT and CDR2 is SNEGSKA (reference sequence). The CDR3 spells CSANPNQQRGELFF. CDR3 DNA: TGCAGTGCTAACCCGAACCAGCAGAGGGGGGAGCTGTTTTTT.

There are many counts of this clonotype. Written as DNA, the CDR3 is TGTGCCAGCAGCTTAGTACCGGCCTACGAGCAGTACTTC. Its protein is CASSLVPAYEQYF. This chain connects TRBV7-9 to TRBJ2-7; D is unresolved. Germline CDR1 is SEHNR and CDR2 is FQNEAQ (reference sequence). The CDR3 contains 13 residues. Trimming cost V 1 base and J 2 bases, with 6 bases left between them.

The sample holds many counts of this clonotype. The gene calls are TRBV20-1 and TRBJ2-1; D gene uncertain. V shed 6 bases and J shed 7 bases, with 16 bases lying between them. CDR3 length: 13 amino acids. CDR1 and CDR2 from the germline V gene are DFQATT and SNEGSKA (reference sequence). The chain's CDR3 is CSAQSPFSNEQFF. The CDR3 coding sequence is TGCAGTGCACAGTCCCCTTTTTCTAATGAGCAGTTCTTC.

This clonotype appeared many times. V usage is TRBV12-3 or TRBV12-4 and J usage is TRBJ2-5, with a tentative D call TRBD2 (5 bases). CDR3 size: 16 residues. V dropped 3 bases and J dropped 3 bases, with 17 bases sitting between them. CDR3 amino acids: CASSLSHREKEETQYF. The CDR3 nucleotides are TGTGCCAGCAGTTTGTCCCACCGGGAAAAAGAAGAGACCCAGTACTTC.